This TCR beta chain comes out of a study of early T cells in non-severe SARS-CoV-2 infection. Whole-study context: Sequenced material consisted of bulk RNA (from unsorted whole blood), and chains were unpaired. Study conclusions and caveats: VDJdb matching skewed toward anti-spike CD8 responses, missing private and CD4 specificities.

Individual cDNA molecules received unique molecular identifiers. Via MiXCR, TCRdb re-called the 5' RACE reads, giving one row per CDR3 protein. Of 40,000 to 45,000 distinct CDR3 sequences in the sample, about 5.7% were seen once. Trimming cost V 3 bases and J 4 bases, with 12 bases left between them. The CDR3 totals 13 residues. In germline, CDR1 is DFQATT, CDR2 SNEGSKA (reference sequence). A word on this clonotype: Its antigen is currently unknown.

The receptor was isolated from an adult who was a healthcare worker with PCR-confirmed SARS-CoV-2 infection or an uninfected control (not recorded which). Sequences were derived from whole blood, sampled at baseline. This chain connects TRBV20-1 to TRBJ2-5; either TRBD1 or TRBD2 may supply D (5 bases each). Written as DNA, the CDR3 is TGCAGTGCTAGCGGGGCGCTCGCAGAGACCCAGTACTTC. This gives the protein CSASGALAETQYF.